The 15 T cell receptor beta chains below were found in one sample sequenced in a study of shared clonotypes between healthy human individuals. The protocol was immunoSEQ multiplex PCR, while the TCRdb copy is restricted to in-frame clones and leaves out a portion. The data contain 950,000 to 1,300,000 clones, under 80% of them singletons. The sequencing input was memory CD4+ T cells sorted from blood. The subset denotes: CD45RA-negative fraction. These receptors all stem from a man aged 18 to 30 in good health.

Only a few counts were recorded for this clone. The chain combines TRBV7-2 with TRBJ2-1; 9 bases are a match to TRBD2. Germline V gene lookup returns CDR1 SGHTA and CDR2 FQGNSA. The CDR3 runs to 15 residues. With 1 base clipped from V and 6 bases from J, the junction kept 4 bases outside the gene matches. CDR3 in DNA: TGTGCCAGCAGCTTAGGGATAGCGGGAGTCAATGAGCAGTTCTTC. Its translation: CASSLGIAGVNEQFF.

V usage is TRBV4-1 and J usage is TRBJ2-5; 13 positions match TRBD2. V dropped 0 bases and J dropped 5; count of bases not matched to a gene: 9. The CDR3 extends over 18 amino acids. Germline V lookup: CDR1 MGHRA, CDR2 YSYEKL. CDR3 residues: CASSQDQTSGGPRETQYF. CDR3 bases: TGCGCCAGCAGCCAAGACCAGACTAGCGGGGGGCCCAGGGAGACCCAGTACTTC.

The gene calls are TRBV7-9 and TRBJ2-1; D is possibly TRBD2 (5 bases). This CDR3 has 14 amino acids. CDR1 is SEHNR and CDR2 is FQNEAQ in the germline V gene (reference sequence). Trimming left V 3 bases short and J 8 bases short, with 14 bases between. CDR3 bases: TGTGCCAGCAGCTTGATAGCGTATTCCGATGAGCAGTTCTTC. Protein product: CASSLIAYSDEQFF.

This clone appeared once. V is TRBV5-5 and J is TRBJ2-7; TRBD1 agrees at 10 bases. Looked up from germline, CDR1 is SGHKS and CDR2 is YYEKEE (reference sequence). The CDR3 is made up of 14 amino acids. Trimming cost V 4 bases and J 4 bases; bases outside gene matches: 5. CDR3 bases: TGTGCCAGCAGCCTCAGACAGGGGGCTTACGAGCAGTACTTC. Protein sequence: CASSLRQGAYEQYF.

The count of this clone is one. This chain uses TRBV28 with TRBJ2-7; 11 positions match TRBD1. After removal of 6 bases from V and 6 bases from J, the junction contained 10 bases not matched to a gene. The CDR3 contains 15 residues. The germline V gene has CDR1 MDHEN and CDR2 SYDVKM. This CDR3 reads CASRLQGGQGGEQYF. CDR3 sequence (DNA): TGTGCCAGCAGGCTCCAAGGGGGACAGGGGGGCGAGCAGTACTTC.

As regards this clone: It may be a read error: a sequence one base away is much more abundant. Additional DNA sequences in this sample encode the identical CDR3. The J gene is TRBJ1-2, the V gene TRBV7-2; 9 bases fit TRBD1. This CDR3 has 13 amino acids. Trimming at V came to 4 bases and at J to 5 bases, leaving 2 bases not matched to a gene. Germline V gives CDR1 SGHTA, CDR2 FQGNSA. This CDR3 reads CASSSGQGYGYTF. In DNA, the CDR3 is TGTGCCAGCAGCTCGGGACAGGGATATGGCTACACCTTC.

V is TRBV2 and J is TRBJ2-7, with D perhaps TRBD1 (5 bases). Trimming removed 5 bases from V and 2 bases from J, with 13 bases in between. Germline V gives CDR1 SNHLY, CDR2 FYNNEI. This CDR3 comprises 14 residues. The CDR3 loop is CASSKTRVTYEQYF. The CDR3 DNA is TGTGCCAGCAGTAAGACCAGGGTAACCTACGAGCAGTACTTC.

The chain couples TRBV7-8 to TRBJ1-2; the D is unclear. CDR3 length equals 14 residues. CDR1 and CDR2 from the germline V gene are SGHVS and FQNEAQ. Trimming removed 5 bases from V and 2 bases from J, with 12 bases in between. In DNA, the CDR3 is TGTGCCAGCAGCCCCGGACTTCTAAACTATGGCTACACCTTC. This gives the protein CASSPGLLNYGYTF.

V usage is TRBV6-1 and J usage is TRBJ1-1, with D possibly TRBD1 on 6 matching bases. The V end was cut by 2 bases, the J end by 1 base, with 11 bases between. The CDR3 spans 15 residues. Germline V lookup: CDR1 MNHNS, CDR2 SASEGT. The CDR3, as DNA: TGTGCCAGCAGTGAACTAAAGACAGGGAACACTGAAGCTTTCTTT. Amino acid sequence: CASSELKTGNTEAFF.

This rearrangement joins TRBV5-3 to TRBJ1-1; weak D call: TRBD1 (6 bases). TRBV5-3 is designated an ORF whose function remains uncertain. V shed 3 bases and J shed 3 bases, with 18 bases lying between them. This CDR3 is built from 16 residues. As DNA, the CDR3 is TGTGCCAGAAGCTCCCGCAGGGGTGGCAGGGACACTGAAGCTTTCTTT. This sequence encodes CARSSRRGGRDTEAFF.

V and J are TRBV2 and TRBJ1-1; 7 bases fit TRBD1. The CDR3 totals 15 residues. The trim removed 7 bases at V and 6 bases at J, leaving 14 bases unmatched. From germline, CDR1 is SNHLY and CDR2 FYNNEI. The CDR3, as DNA: TGTGCCAGCAACCCAAGAGGAGGGGGCTGGGCTGAAGCTTTCTTT. Translating gives CASNPRGGGWAEAFF.

V and J are TRBV5-1 and TRBJ1-6, with a tentative D call TRBD1 (5 bases). The CDR3 is 14 residues long. V was shortened by 6 bases and J by 6 bases, with 13 bases between the two germline ends. Germline V CDR1 and CDR2: SGHRS, YFSETQ. The CDR3 region has the DNA TGCGCCAGCACCGGGGCAGGTTTTAATTCACCCCTCCACTTT. The encoded protein is CASTGAGFNSPLHF.

This clone was seen only a few times. V is TRBV6-5 and J is TRBJ2-7; 7 bases are shared with TRBD1. The trim removed 2 bases at V and 3 bases at J, leaving 1 base unmatched. This CDR3 region has 13 residues. Germline CDR1 reads MNHEY; CDR2 reads SVGAGI. CDR3 residues: CASSYNRGYEQYF. For the CDR3, the DNA is TGTGCCAGCAGTTACAACAGGGGCTACGAGCAGTACTTC.

The chain is built from TRBV5-6 and TRBJ1-6; possibly TRBD1 for D (5 bases). Trimming took 3 bases from V and 6 from J, leaving 13 bases between them. Germline CDR1 is SGHDT and CDR2 is YYEEEE. This CDR3 has 15 residues. The CDR3 DNA reads TGTGCCAGCAGCTACCAAGGTGGGGGTAATTCACCCCTCCACTTT. Encoded protein: CASSYQGGGNSPLHF.

Details on this clone: Within the sample, other DNA sequences also encode this same CDR3. CDR3 amino acids: CAISEGGLTYNEQFF. The CDR3 nucleotides read TGTGCCATCAGTGAGGGGGGCCTAACCTACAATGAGCAGTTCTTC. The genes are TRBV10-3 and TRBJ2-1; tentative D call: TRBD1 (6 bases). Germline CDR1 reads ENHRY; CDR2 reads SYGVKD. Trimming left V 2 bases short and J 2 bases short, with 10 bases between. The CDR3 spans 15 residues.